Included here is one TCR beta chain sequence, with context. Its antigen is unidentified. TCR alpha and TCR beta cDNA libraries carrying sample barcodes and UMIs were produced by 5'RACE using constant-segment primers. Each CDR3 protein gets one entry after TCRdb re-called the 5' RACE reads with MiXCR. The top ten clones hold around 3.4% of a sample with under 250,000 distinct CDR3 sequences, approximately 10% of them seen once. The sample comes from a study of T-cell memory formation after mild COVID-19. Study overall: TCR clusters were largely donor specific.

Study-wide findings and caveats: Mainly CM and EM harbored the contracting CD4+ clones; mainly EMRA harbored the CD8+ ones. Clones that contracted from day 15 to 85 had balanced CD4/CD8; later expanders were CD4+ biased.

The clonotype was recovered from a man between 18 and 35 years old who had mild COVID-19 (a few samples of this study predate the infection). Cell type and time point are not known. Source material: PBMCs or a T cell subset sorted from them (not recorded which).

CDR3 protein: CSASDGGFYNEQFF. Here the CDR3 DNA reads TGCAGTGCTAGTGACGGGGGGTTCTACAATGAGCAGTTCTTC. The rearrangement uses TRBV20-1 and TRBJ2-1; the match to TRBD2 covers 7 bases. With 3 bases clipped from V and 3 bases from J, the junction kept 5 bases outside the gene matches. Germline CDR1 and CDR2: DFQATT and SNEGSKA (reference sequence). This CDR3 spans 14 amino acids.